This TCR beta chain was identified in a study of blood T cell repertoires in COVID-19. Turning to the study itself: The United States, Italy and Spain supplied acute and convalescent COVID-19 samples. Sample material is recorded as cDNA or gDNA derived from T cells, B-cell-depleted T cells, or PBMCs.

This CDR3 region has 13 residues. From germline, CDR1 is SGHRS and CDR2 YFSETQ. Trimming pared 1 base from V and 6 bases from J, leaving 10 bases between. Authors' processing steps: It was from reference gene primer amplification that nucleated cell counts were estimated. Sequencing was performed with immunoSEQ multiplex PCR; in TCRdb, only in-frame clones are kept and a portion is missing. The DNA gave D and trimming, while V, J and clone size come from that table. In the table there are some 93,000 clones, 85% of which are singletons. The chain carries TRBV5-1 and TRBJ1-2; D possibly corresponds to TRBD1 (6 bases). The sample consisted of peripheral blood. The receptor comes from a man in his 60s with acute or convalescent COVID-19. The CDR3 protein is CASSLTGLNGYTF. DNA for the CDR3: TGCGCCAGCAGCTTGACAGGGCTAAATGGCTACACCTTC. The complete variable domain, with remaining parts taken from reference TRBV5-1 and TRBJ1-2, reads KAGVTQTPRYLIKTRGQQVTLSCSPISGHRSVSWYQQTPGQGLQFLFEYFSETQRNKGNFPGRFSGRQFSNSRSEMNVSTLELGDSALYLCASSLTGLNGYTFGSGTRLTVV.